The next 11 T cell receptor beta chains were all read from a single sample in a study of shared clonotypes between healthy human individuals. The assay was immunoSEQ multiplex PCR, and TCRdb's table has in-frame clones only and misses some. There are under 650,000 clones in the sample; almost 97% occur only once, and roughly 0.06% lies in the top ten. The sample comprised naive CD4+ T cells sorted from blood. Subset described: CD45RA+ positively selected. The receptors were gathered from a woman aged 25 to 45 in good health.

CDR3 residues: CASSLSGGRNTIYF. CDR3 in DNA: TGCGCCAGCAGCTTGTCGGGGGGAAGAAACACCATATATTTT. The chain has TRBV5-1 and TRBJ1-3, with D perhaps matching TRBD1 (5 bases). Germline V CDR1 and CDR2: SGHRS, YFSETQ. Trimming took off 1 base at V and 5 bases at J, with 10 bases between the two ends. The CDR3 runs 14 residues.

The chain carries TRBV7-9 and TRBJ2-3, with TRBD2 identical over 10 bases. The CDR3 covers 17 residues. Germline trimming cut 5 bases from V and 0 bases from J; bases unmatched to any gene: 8. Germline V lookup: CDR1 SEHNR, CDR2 FQNEAQ (reference sequence). This CDR3 is CASSPRGLAISTDTQYF. The DNA for the CDR3 is TGTGCCAGCAGCCCTAGGGGACTAGCGATTAGCACAGATACGCAGTATTTT.

The chain couples TRBV28 to TRBJ1-2, with D unresolved. The CDR3 totals 14 residues. From germline, CDR1 is MDHEN and CDR2 SYDVKM. V lost 7 bases and J 0 bases, leaving 12 bases between the germline ends. The CDR3 coding sequence is TGTGCCAGCACAGGAGCAGGTACTAACTATGGCTACACCTTC. This codes for CASTGAGTNYGYTF.

The rearrangement links TRBV13 to TRBJ2-1; D is perhaps TRBD1 (5 bases). The CDR3 runs 11 residues. The V end lost 4 bases, the J end lost 8 bases, and 6 bases lay between the germline ends. Germline-derived CDR1 and CDR2 are PRHDT and FYEKMQ (reference sequence). This chain's CDR3 is CASSSRDEQFF. CDR3 in DNA: TGTGCCAGCAGCTCCAGGGATGAGCAGTTCTTC.

This sequence joins TRBV5-4 and TRBJ2-5, with 9 bases aligning to TRBD1. This CDR3 has 16 amino acids. Germline trimming cut 2 bases from V and 3 bases from J; bases unmatched to any gene: 8. Looked up from germline, CDR1 is SGHNT and CDR2 is YYREEE (reference sequence). CDR3 loop: CASSLDYRQGEETQYF. The CDR3, as DNA: TGTGCCAGCAGCTTAGATTATCGACAGGGGGAAGAGACCCAGTACTTC.

The chain employs TRBV5-1 and TRBJ2-7; D is possibly TRBD1 (5 bases). V was clipped by 0 bases and J by 7 bases, with 14 bases between them. Germline V lookup: CDR1 SGHRS, CDR2 YFSETQ. There are 14 residues in the CDR3. This chain's CDR3 is CASSLELQGLEQYF. The CDR3 region has the DNA TGCGCCAGCAGCTTGGAGTTGCAGGGTTTGGAGCAGTACTTC.

This chain joins TRBV2 and TRBJ2-7; a weak D match, TRBD2 (6 bases). Germline V lookup: CDR1 SNHLY, CDR2 FYNNEI. V lost 3 bases to trimming and J lost 2 bases, with 11 bases between them. The CDR3 extends over 14 amino acids. The CDR3 region has the DNA TGTGCCAGCAGTGATTCGGAGGGACCCTACGAGCAGTACTTC. It codes for CASSDSEGPYEQYF.

The chain employs TRBV7-9 and TRBJ2-2; D call uncertain. The length of the CDR3 is 17 residues. Germline loops: CDR1 SEHNR, CDR2 FQNEAQ (reference sequence). Trimming shortened V by 5 bases and J by 5 bases, and 21 bases separated the two germline ends. CDR3 DNA sequence: TGTGCCAGCAGCCCAGGAAGGCGCCGCGAGGATACCGGGGAGCTGTTTTTT. Its translation: CASSPGRRREDTGELFF.

CDR3 bases: TGTGCCAGCAGTGAAGGGACAGGACCCGAGCAGTACTTC. It encodes CASSEGTGPEQYF. The chain employs TRBV6-1 and TRBJ2-7; 7 nucleotides align to TRBD1. The CDR3 spans 13 residues. V trimming: 1 base; J trimming: 6 bases; junction bases outside the gene matches: 3. Per germline, CDR1 MNHNS and CDR2 SASEGT.

V is TRBV28 and J is TRBJ2-2; the match to TRBD2 covers 11 bases. The CDR3 consists of 17 residues. Germline CDR1 and CDR2: MDHEN and SYDVKM. J gave up 5 bases and V 3 bases, and 8 bases lay outside the gene matches. Here the CDR3 DNA reads TGTGCCAGCAGTTTTACTAGCGGGAGAACCTTTACCGGGGAGCTGTTTTTT. It is translated as CASSFTSGRTFTGELFF. Based on the CDR3 plus reference TRBV28 and TRBJ2-2, the full variable domain is DVKVTQSSRYLVKRTGEKVFLECVQDMDHENMFWYRQDPGLGLRLIYFSYDVKMKEKGDIPEGYSVSREKKERFSLILESASTNQTSMYLCASSFTSGRTFTGELFFGEGSRLTVL.

V usage is TRBV5-4 and J usage is TRBJ1-1; 8 nucleotides agree with TRBD1. Germline assignment: CDR1 SGHNT and CDR2 YYREEE (reference sequence). V shed 3 bases, J shed 10 bases, and the junction held 11 bases outside the gene matches. The CDR3 loop spans 14 amino acids. The chain's CDR3 is CASSSRTGPRGAFF. The CDR3 DNA is TGTGCCAGCAGCTCCCGGACAGGGCCTCGAGGAGCTTTCTTT.